What follows are 13 T cell receptor beta chains derived from one specimen sequenced in a study of blood T cell repertoires in COVID-19. Profiling relied on immunoSEQ multiplex PCR, and the TCRdb table lists in-frame clones only, not all of them. The sample contains 200,000 or so clones, about 80% of which appear only once. The source material was peripheral blood. These receptors originate from a human donor with acute or convalescent COVID-19. The donor label of this sample is uncertain.

The chain combines TRBV3-1 (or the pseudogene TRBV3-2) with TRBJ1-5, with a tentative D call TRBD1 (6 bases). The CDR3 has 14 residues. Germline CDR1 reads LGHDT; CDR2 reads YNNKEL (reference sequence). Between the trimmed V and J ends, which lost 4 bases and 3 bases, there was a span of 10 bases. The CDR3 coding sequence is TGTGCCAGCAGCCGGGGGCCCGACAATCAGCCCCAGCATTTT. It codes for CASSRGPDNQPQHF.

This clone showed up just once. The rearrangement uses TRBV4-3 and TRBJ2-1; TRBD2 aligns across 8 bases. In germline, CDR1 is LGHNA, CDR2 YSLEER. CDR3 size: 13 residues. V shed 4 bases and J 8 bases; nucleotides not matched to a gene: 4. The CDR3 is CASSLGTSHEQFF. For the CDR3, the DNA is TGCGCCAGCAGCCTAGGGACTAGTCATGAGCAGTTCTTC.

The chain links TRBV11-2 to TRBJ2-1, with TRBD2 matching over 10 bases. V was pared by 0 bases and J by 4 bases, with 9 bases of the junction left unmatched. The CDR3 runs 18 residues. CDR1 is SGHAT and CDR2 is FQNNGV in the germline V gene. This CDR3 reads CASSLDGLAGERYNEQFF. The CDR3 DNA reads TGTGCCAGCAGCTTAGATGGCCTAGCGGGAGAACGATACAATGAGCAGTTCTTC.

The CDR3 is CAWSMGLLSGANVLTF. The CDR3 DNA reads TGTGCCTGGAGCATGGGGCTACTCTCTGGGGCCAACGTCCTGACTTTC. The rearrangement links TRBV30 to TRBJ2-6, with D possibly matching TRBD1 (5 bases). CDR3 length: 16 residues. The germline V and J ends were trimmed by 3 bases and 0 bases, with 12 bases remaining between them. Germline CDR1 reads GTSNPN; CDR2 reads SVGIG (reference sequence). The variable domain in full, completed from reference TRBV30 and TRBJ2-6, reads SQTIHQWPATLVQPVGSPLSLECTVEGTSNPNLYWYRQAAGRGLQLLFYSVGIGQISSEVPQNLSASRPQDRQFILSSKKLLLSDSGFYLCAWSMGLLSGANVLTFGAGSRLTVL.

This chain uses TRBV14 with TRBJ2-2; possible D gene TRBD1, 5 bases. The V and J ends lost 4 bases and 5 bases respectively, with 17 bases between them. The V gene's germline CDR1 is SGHDN and CDR2 FVKESK. The CDR3 has 16 amino acids. As DNA, the CDR3 is TGTGCCAGCAGCCCCCTGGGGCACGCCGGGACCGGGGAGCTGTTTTTT. It is translated as CASSPLGHAGTGELFF.

The rearrangement links TRBV24-1 to TRBJ1-2; D remains ambiguous. V was shortened by 1 base and J by 6 bases, with 8 bases between the two germline ends. This CDR3 contains 13 residues. Germline assignment: CDR1 KGHDR and CDR2 SFDVKD. The CDR3 here is CATSDFRGNGYTF. The CDR3 DNA follows: TGTGCCACCAGTGATTTTCGGGGTAATGGCTACACCTTC.

This clone is classed as medium-sized. The chain has TRBV5-5 and TRBJ2-5; TRBD1 agrees at 10 bases. The CDR3 consists of 18 residues. From germline, CDR1 is SGHKS and CDR2 YYEKEE (reference sequence). V gave up 4 bases and J gave up 5 bases; unmatched junction bases: 17. The CDR3 region has the DNA TGTGCCAGCAGCGTCCGGGACAGGGGTTTGCAGGGTTCGGAGACCCAGTACTTC. Its translation is CASSVRDRGLQGSETQYF.

The V and J genes are TRBV5-8 and TRBJ1-5, with D maybe TRBD1 (5 bases). V shed 3 bases and J shed 7 bases, with 14 bases lying between them. The CDR3 is 14 residues long. The germline gives CDR1 SGHTS, CDR2 YDEGEE. The CDR3 is CASSSGGRRQPQHF. CDR3 bases: TGTGCCAGCAGCTCGGGGGGAAGGAGGCAGCCCCAGCATTTT. The full variable domain, in which reference TRBV5-8 and TRBJ1-5 provide the parts outside the CDR3, is EAGVTQSPTHLIKTRGQQATLRCSPISGHTSVYWYQQALGLGLQFLLWYDEGEERNRGNFPPRFSGRQFPNYSSELNVNALELEDSALYLCASSSGGRRQPQHFGDGTRLSIL.

The gene calls are TRBV18 and TRBJ2-7, with a tentative D call TRBD1 (6 bases). The CDR3 sequence is 12 residues long. V lost 5 bases, J lost 5 bases, and 10 bases lay in between. Per germline, CDR1 KGHSH and CDR2 LQKENI. The CDR3 reads CASSIQGNEQYF. The CDR3, as DNA: TGTGCCAGCTCAATACAGGGAAACGAGCAGTACTTC.

This clone was seen at least ten times. This chain uses TRBV28 with TRBJ2-1; 7 nucleotides line up with TRBD2. Germline loops: CDR1 MDHEN, CDR2 SYDVKM. The junction had 15 bases not matched to a gene; V was cut back by 4 bases and J by 0 bases. The CDR3 spans 19 residues. CDR3 protein: CASSSPGSGTFSSYNEQFF. CDR3 in DNA: TGTGCCAGCAGTTCCCCTGGAAGCGGGACGTTTAGCTCCTACAATGAGCAGTTCTTC.

The chain joins TRBV24-1 to TRBJ2-3; the match to TRBD2 covers 7 bases. With 2 bases clipped from V and 6 bases from J, the junction kept 10 bases outside the gene matches. CDR1 is KGHDR and CDR2 is SFDVKD in the germline V gene. This CDR3 has 16 residues. The CDR3: CATSDSGRGRTDTQYF. CDR3 bases: TGTGCCACCAGTGATTCTGGCCGCGGGAGAACGGATACGCAGTATTTT.

V and J are TRBV14 and TRBJ2-5; the D gene is possibly TRBD1 (5 bases). The V and J ends lost 1 base and 5 bases respectively, with 11 bases between them. This CDR3 has 14 residues. Germline values: CDR1 SGHDN, CDR2 FVKESK. CDR3 region: CASSQGMGRETQYF. Here the CDR3 DNA reads TGTGCCAGCAGCCAAGGGATGGGGCGGGAGACCCAGTACTTC.

The table lists this clone with a count of one. The rearrangement joins TRBV2 to TRBJ2-3; D unresolved. There are 13 residues in the CDR3. V was cut by 3 bases and J by 2 bases, with 6 bases left in between. The germline V gene encodes CDR1 SNHLY and CDR2 FYNNEI. CDR3 sequence (DNA): TGTGCCAGCAGTGACCTACTCACAGATACGCAGTATTTT. Its protein is CASSDLLTDTQYF.